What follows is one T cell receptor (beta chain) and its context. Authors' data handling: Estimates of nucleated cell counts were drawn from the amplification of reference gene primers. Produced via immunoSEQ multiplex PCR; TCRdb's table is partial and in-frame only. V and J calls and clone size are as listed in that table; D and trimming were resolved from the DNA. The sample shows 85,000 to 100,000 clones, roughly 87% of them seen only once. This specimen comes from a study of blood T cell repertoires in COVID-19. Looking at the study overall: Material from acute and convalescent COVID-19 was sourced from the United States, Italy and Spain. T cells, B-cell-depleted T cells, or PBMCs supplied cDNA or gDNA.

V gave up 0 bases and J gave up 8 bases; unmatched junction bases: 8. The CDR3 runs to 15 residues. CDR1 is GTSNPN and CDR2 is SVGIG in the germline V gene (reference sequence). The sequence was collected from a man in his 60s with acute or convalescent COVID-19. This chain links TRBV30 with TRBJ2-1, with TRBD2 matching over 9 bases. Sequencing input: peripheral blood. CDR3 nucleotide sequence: TGTGCCTGGAGTGTACGGGCTAGCGGGGCAGATGAGCAGTTCTTC. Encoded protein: CAWSVRASGADEQFF.